Below are 18 T cell receptor beta chains sequenced from a single sample in a study of blood T cell repertoires in COVID-19. Sequencing was performed with immunoSEQ multiplex PCR; in TCRdb, only in-frame clones are kept and a portion is missing. The table shows approximately 250,000 clones, with about 80% occurring only once. Sequencing was performed on PBMCs or T cells enriched from blood (not recorded which). Every receptor here comes from a man in his forties who had recovered from COVID-19.

This clone was counted between two and nine times. The gene calls are TRBV5-1 and TRBJ2-7, with TRBD1 matching 9 bases. The V and J ends lost 0 bases and 2 bases, in that order; junction bases with no gene match: 9. Germline CDR1 and CDR2: SGHRS and YFSETQ. This CDR3 region has 17 residues. This CDR3 is CASSLDTGGVFPYEQYF. The CDR3 DNA follows: TGCGCCAGCAGCTTGGATACAGGGGGCGTTTTCCCCTACGAGCAGTACTTC.

The chain is built from TRBV6-5 and TRBJ1-5; D is possibly TRBD1 (5 bases). V lost 6 bases, J lost 8 bases, and 14 bases lay in between. This CDR3 has 13 amino acids. The germline V gene encodes CDR1 MNHEY and CDR2 SVGAGI. Here the CDR3 DNA reads TGTGCCAGCAGCGGACACCTCGGTGAGCCCCAGCATTTT. This encodes CASSGHLGEPQHF.

The chain has TRBV6-5 and TRBJ1-1; 10 bases line up with TRBD1. Unmatched junction bases numbered 2, after V lost 8 bases and J lost 2 bases. CDR3 length equals 13 residues. Germline values: CDR1 MNHEY, CDR2 SVGAGI. CDR3 residues: CASGDRGNTEAFF. Here the CDR3 DNA reads TGTGCCAGCGGGGACAGGGGTAACACTGAAGCTTTCTTT.

This chain joins TRBV19 and TRBJ1-5, with 7 positions matching TRBD1. V was pared by 5 bases and J by 4 bases, with 5 bases of the junction left unmatched. The CDR3 sequence is 14 residues long. Germline CDR1 LNHDA, CDR2 SQIVND (reference sequence). CDR3 protein: CASSPGQANQPQHF. CDR3 nucleotide sequence: TGTGCCAGTAGTCCAGGACAGGCTAATCAGCCCCAGCATTTT.

This sequence joins TRBV30 and TRBJ1-5; 12 bases are shared with TRBD1. J lost 7 bases, V lost 1 base, and 8 bases had no gene match. The CDR3 has 16 amino acids. Looked up from germline, CDR1 is GTSNPN and CDR2 is SVGIG (reference sequence). The DNA of the CDR3 is TGTGCCTGGAGTGGGAGGGACAGGGGGCAGAAACAGCCCCAGCATTTT. It is translated as CAWSGRDRGQKQPQHF.

CDR3 bases: TGTGCCTGGAGTCAGACAGTTGGGTATGGCTACACCTTC. It is translated as CAWSQTVGYGYTF. The rearrangement uses TRBV30 and TRBJ1-2; a possible D gene is TRBD1 (5 bases). Per the germline V gene, CDR1 is GTSNPN and CDR2 is SVGIG (reference sequence). The ends were cut back, 2 bases at V and 5 bases at J, with 12 bases in the middle. The CDR3 runs 13 residues. Variable domain in full (rest from reference TRBV30 and TRBJ1-2): SQTIHQWPATLVQPVGSPLSLECTVEGTSNPNLYWYRQAAGRGLQLLFYSVGIGQISSEVPQNLSASRPQDRQFILSSKKLLLSDSGFYLCAWSQTVGYGYTFGSGTRLTVV.

This chain uses TRBV5-1 with TRBJ2-5; D perhaps matches TRBD2 (6 bases). The germline V gene encodes CDR1 SGHRS and CDR2 YFSETQ. The CDR3 spans 16 residues. Trimming pared 4 bases from V and 2 bases from J, leaving 18 bases between. The CDR3 DNA follows: TGCGCCAGCAGCCCGGCCGGCGCGGCGGGACAAGAGACCCAGTACTTC. This encodes CASSPAGAAGQETQYF. The complete variable domain, with remaining parts taken from reference TRBV5-1 and TRBJ2-5, reads KAGVTQTPRYLIKTRGQQVTLSCSPISGHRSVSWYQQTPGQGLQFLFEYFSETQRNKGNFPGRFSGRQFSNSRSEMNVSTLELGDSALYLCASSPAGAAGQETQYFGPGTRLLVL.

This clone was counted a single time. Other DNA sequences in the sample encode the same CDR3. This sequence joins TRBV20-1 and TRBJ1-2, with D possibly matching TRBD1 (6 bases). There are 11 residues in the CDR3. CDR1 and CDR2 from the germline V gene are DFQATT and SNEGSKA (reference sequence). The germline V and J ends were trimmed by 3 bases and 7 bases, with 9 bases remaining between them. CDR3 DNA: TGCAGTGCTAGCTCAGGGGTTGGCTACACCTTC. Its translation is CSASSGVGYTF.

The chain links TRBV5-1 to TRBJ1-2; 11 bases are shared with TRBD1. Germline lookup yields CDR1 SGHRS and CDR2 YFSETQ. V lost 2 bases, J lost 8 bases, and 5 bases stayed unmatched. CDR3 length: 14 residues. CDR3 bases: TGCGCCAGCAGCTTCGGGACAGGGGGTCGAGGCTACACCTTC. Translation: CASSFGTGGRGYTF.

The rearrangement joins TRBV5-4 to TRBJ2-2; D remains ambiguous. The CDR3 has 14 amino acids. Trimming cost V 3 bases and J 4 bases, with 10 bases left between them. The germline V gene encodes CDR1 SGHNT and CDR2 YYREEE (reference sequence). The DNA for the CDR3 is TGTGCCAGCAGCTCACTGATAAGCACCGGGGAGCTGTTTTTT. Translating gives CASSSLISTGELFF.

In its sample, this clone was seen once. The chain links TRBV19 to TRBJ1-4; the match to TRBD1 covers 7 bases. V shed 6 bases and J 8 bases; nucleotides not matched to a gene: 12. The CDR3 consists of 15 residues. Germline CDR1 and CDR2: LNHDA and SQIVND (reference sequence). The CDR3 loop is CASSRTGTEEEKLFF. The CDR3 DNA is TGTGCCAGTAGCCGGACCGGGACAGAAGAGGAAAAACTGTTTTTT. Full variable domain (outside the CDR3, taken from reference TRBV19 and TRBJ1-4): DGGITQSPKYLFRKEGQNVTLSCEQNLNHDAMYWYRQDPGQGLRLIYYSQIVNDFQKGDIAEGYSVSREKKESFPLTVTSAQKNPTAFYLCASSRTGTEEEKLFFGSGTQLSVL.

The V and J genes are TRBV5-1 and TRBJ1-1, with D possibly matching TRBD1 (6 bases). This CDR3 spans 14 amino acids. Germline loops: CDR1 SGHRS, CDR2 YFSETQ. V was clipped by 1 base and J by 5 bases, with 12 bases between them. CDR3 residues: CASSLSMRGTEAFF. The DNA of the CDR3 is TGCGCCAGCAGCTTGAGTATGAGGGGGACTGAAGCTTTCTTT.

The J gene is TRBJ2-2, the V gene TRBV6-1; TRBD2 aligns across 8 bases. This CDR3 comprises 13 residues. Unmatched junction bases numbered 4, after V lost 5 bases and J lost 8 bases. Germline V gene data show CDR1 as MNHNS and CDR2 as SASEGT. The CDR3 protein is CASSHPGGGELFF. Here the CDR3 DNA reads TGTGCCAGCAGTCACCCGGGAGGGGGGGAGCTGTTTTTT.

The chain has TRBV11-2 and TRBJ1-2, with 8 bases that match TRBD1. Trimming cost V 1 base and J 4 bases; bases outside gene matches: 8. The CDR3 extends over 16 amino acids. Germline V gene sequence: CDR1 SGHAT, CDR2 FQNNGV. CDR3 in amino acids: CASSLVGGQAPYGYTF. CDR3 nucleotide sequence: TGTGCCAGCAGCTTAGTAGGGGGACAGGCCCCCTATGGCTACACCTTC.

The J gene is TRBJ2-7, the V gene TRBV7-2, with TRBD1 matching 9 bases. This CDR3 spans 15 amino acids. Germline lookup yields CDR1 SGHTA and CDR2 FQGNSA. J lost 4 bases, V lost 5 bases, and 9 bases had no gene match. CDR3 nucleotide sequence: TGTGCCAGCAGCGCCGACAGGGGGGAGGTATACGAGCAGTACTTC. It codes for CASSADRGEVYEQYF.

The CDR3 nucleotides read TGTGCCTGGACTGGTGGGGCAGGGGGTCAGCCCCAGCATTTT. This gives the protein CAWTGGAGGQPQHF. This sequence joins TRBV30 and TRBJ1-5, with 7 bases that match TRBD1. The J segment lost 6 bases and the V segment lost 4 bases, leaving 9 bases of the junction unmatched. From germline, CDR1 is GTSNPN and CDR2 SVGIG (reference sequence). The CDR3 extends over 14 amino acids.

CDR3 in DNA: TGCGCCAGCAGCCCCGGGGTCGACTATGGCTACACCTTC. Translation: CASSPGVDYGYTF. This rearrangement joins TRBV5-1 to TRBJ1-2, with D unresolved. Trimming cost V 4 bases and J 3 bases, with 10 bases left between them. Germline-derived CDR1 and CDR2 are SGHRS and YFSETQ. The CDR3 runs 13 residues.

The J gene is TRBJ2-7, the V gene TRBV7-3, with D perhaps TRBD1 (6 bases). The germline V and J ends were trimmed by 4 bases and 5 bases, with 12 bases remaining between them. This CDR3 has 13 amino acids. The germline gives CDR1 SGHTA, CDR2 FQGTGA. Here the CDR3 DNA reads TGTGCCAGCAGCTCTGATCCAGGGGACGAGCAGTACTTC. It codes for CASSSDPGDEQYF.